A single sample gave rise to the 6 T cell receptor beta chains below, sequenced in a study of T cell repertoires in cytomegalovirus infection. Using its own MiXCR run on the reads, TCRdb lists one record per CDR3 protein. The sample includes some 160,000 distinct CDR3 sequences, 17% seen only once; the top ten take 18%. Sequences were obtained from CD8+ T cells from PBMCs. Receptors originate from a human donor in good health (CMV status not recorded). Some clones in this sample may be carry-over from other donors' samples.

This clonotype has a handful of counts. The chain employs TRBV6-5 and TRBJ1-1; D is unclear. The CDR3 spans 13 residues. The V gene's germline CDR1 is MNHEY and CDR2 SVGAGI. V dropped 5 bases and J dropped 1 base, with 8 bases sitting between them. CDR3 protein: CASSPSTNTEAFF. CDR3 nucleotide sequence: TGTGCCAGCAGTCCCTCAACGAACACTGAAGCTTTCTTT.

V usage is TRBV4-3 and J usage is TRBJ2-1; TRBD2 agrees at 12 bases. With V trimmed by 4 bases and J by 3 bases, 4 bases remained unmatched. CDR3 length: 16 residues. CDR1 and CDR2 (germline): LGHNA, YSLEER. The CDR3 spells CASSPRLAGDYNEQFF. In DNA form, the CDR3 reads TGCGCCAGCAGCCCGCGACTAGCGGGAGACTACAATGAGCAGTTCTTC.

This clonotype was picked up many times. V is TRBV7-2 and J is TRBJ2-7; D is possibly TRBD1 (6 bases). CDR3 size: 14 residues. Germline loops: CDR1 SGHTA, CDR2 FQGNSA. V gave up 2 bases and J gave up 7 bases, with 15 bases separating them. CDR3 DNA: TGTGCCAGCAGCTTATCCACAGGGATCGAGGAGCAGTACTTC. This translates into CASSLSTGIEEQYF.

The table lists this clonotype with a few counts. The chain has TRBV7-9 and TRBJ2-1; maybe TRBD2 (5 bases). The germline V and J ends were trimmed by 8 bases and 0 bases, with 11 bases remaining between them. CDR1 and CDR2 from the germline V gene are SEHNR and FQNEAQ (reference sequence). The CDR3 totals 14 residues. Here the CDR3 reads CASWRSSSYNEQFF. The DNA of the CDR3 is TGTGCCAGCTGGAGGTCCAGCTCCTACAATGAGCAGTTCTTC.

This clonotype has ten or more counts. The rearrangement uses TRBV28 and TRBJ2-7; TRBD2 matches 8 bases. The CDR3 has 16 residues. The V gene's germline CDR1 is MDHEN and CDR2 SYDVKM. V shed 2 bases and J 2 bases; nucleotides not matched to a gene: 8. CDR3 loop: CASSLPGGGFAYEQYF. The CDR3 DNA reads TGTGCCAGCAGTTTACCGGGAGGGGGTTTCGCCTACGAGCAGTACTTC.

This clonotype was seen a handful of times. CDR3 bases: TGTGCCAGCAGCTTGTACCCGGAGAGCACAGATACGCAGTATTTT. Translation: CASSLYPESTDTQYF. The V gene is TRBV7-9, the J gene TRBJ2-3; D is undetermined. V was cut by 3 bases and J by 0 bases, with 10 bases left in between. Germline CDR1 and CDR2: SEHNR and FQNEAQ (reference sequence). The CDR3 totals 15 residues.